This TCR beta chain was captured in a study of blood T cell repertoires in COVID-19. The method was immunoSEQ multiplex PCR; TCRdb's version includes in-frame clones alone and lacks a portion of them. Among 55,000 to 75,000 clones listed, around 89% were seen once. The CDR3 covers 17 residues. Germline CDR1 reads SGHVS; CDR2 reads FNYEAQ. Trimming left V 4 bases short and J 0 bases short, with 17 bases between. The receptor's source is a human donor in a cohort sampled during active COVID-19. Sequenced sample: peripheral blood. J is TRBJ2-3 and V is TRBV7-6; TRBD2 might be the D (6 bases). CDR3 DNA: TGTGCCAGCAGCTCAAGGAATCGGGGAGGTAGCACAGATACGCAGTATTTT. As protein: CASSSRNRGGSTDTQYF.